This T cell receptor (beta chain) was obtained from a study of T cell changes during pregnancy in multiple sclerosis. CDR1 is MNHNS and CDR2 is SASEGT in the germline V gene. V lost 2 bases and J lost 5; bases outside the gene matches: 9. The CDR3 is made up of 16 amino acids. Using immunoSEQ multiplex PCR, the repertoire was profiled, and TCRdb retains in-frame clones only, with some absent. The table lists tens of thousands of clones, less than 90% of them singletons. This specimen was peripheral blood, taken before pregnancy. This TCR derives from a female donor with multiple sclerosis, enrolled in a pregnancy study. This rearrangement joins TRBV6-1 to TRBJ2-3; TRBD2 agrees at 8 bases. The CDR3 region is CASSEFRGGPGDTQYF. CDR3 nucleotide sequence: TGTGCCAGCAGTGAATTCCGGGGGGGCCCCGGAGATACGCAGTATTTT.